The 19 T cell receptor beta chains reported below all come from one sample, sequenced in a study of control samples from healthy donors and cancer patients. Sequencing was performed with immunoSEQ multiplex PCR; in TCRdb, only in-frame clones are kept and a portion is missing. Of 170,000 or so clones listed, approximately 96% are singletons. The sequenced material came from blood. Receptors were obtained from a woman aged 40 to 50 in good health.

The rearrangement links TRBV19 to TRBJ1-5, with TRBD1 as a possible D gene (5 bases). The CDR3 is 14 residues long. Germline-derived CDR1 and CDR2 are LNHDA and SQIVND (reference sequence). Trimming left V 3 bases short and J 7 bases short, with 13 bases between. The DNA of the CDR3 is TGTGCCAGTAGTATGGGTCAGGGTGAACAGCCCCAGCATTTT. Residues: CASSMGQGEQPQHF. Full variable domain (remainder filled in from reference TRBV19 and TRBJ1-5): DGGITQSPKYLFRKEGQNVTLSCEQNLNHDAMYWYRQDPGQGLRLIYYSQIVNDFQKGDIAEGYSVSREKKESFPLTVTSAQKNPTAFYLCASSMGQGEQPQHFGDGTRLSIL.

The V and J genes are TRBV18 and TRBJ1-1; unclear D gene. Trimming left V 3 bases short and J 11 bases short, with 7 bases between. Looked up from germline, CDR1 is KGHSH and CDR2 is LQKENI. CDR3 length: 10 residues. The CDR3 sequence: CASSPRAAFF. CDR3 DNA sequence: TGTGCCAGCTCACCTCGGGCGGCTTTCTTT.

The gene calls are TRBV18 and TRBJ1-2; D possibly corresponds to TRBD1 (6 bases). Trimming pared 4 bases from V and 8 bases from J, leaving 11 bases between. The germline CDR1 and CDR2 sequences are KGHSH and LQKENI. The CDR3 is made up of 12 amino acids. CDR3 loop: CASSLGTRGYTF. Written as DNA, the CDR3 is TGTGCCAGCTCACTTGGGACAAGGGGCTACACCTTC.

The sample holds a few counts of this clone. J is TRBJ1-2 and V is TRBV30, with D uncertain. CDR1 GTSNPN and CDR2 SVGIG come from the germline V gene (reference sequence). Trimming shortened V by 5 bases and J by 4 bases, and 14 bases separated the two germline ends. CDR3 length: 13 amino acids. CDR3 in amino acids: CAWDPGIGYGYTF. CDR3 sequence (DNA): TGTGCCTGGGACCCCGGGATAGGCTATGGCTACACCTTC.

The chain combines TRBV19 with TRBJ2-2, with TRBD1 identical over 7 bases. V lost 6 bases and J lost 0; bases outside the gene matches: 4. The germline V gene has CDR1 LNHDA and CDR2 SQIVND (reference sequence). CDR3 length equals 15 residues. The CDR3 reads CASRPGTANTGELFF. CDR3 nucleotides: TGTGCCAGTAGGCCCGGGACAGCGAACACCGGGGAGCTGTTTTTT. Looking up the rest from reference TRBV19 and TRBJ2-2 gives the full variable domain: DGGITQSPKYLFRKEGQNVTLSCEQNLNHDAMYWYRQDPGQGLRLIYYSQIVNDFQKGDIAEGYSVSREKKESFPLTVTSAQKNPTAFYLCASRPGTANTGELFFGEGSRLTVL.

To note about this clone: An end of the junction differs from the germline gene, which may be a read error. This chain uses TRBV7-2 with TRBJ2-2; D possibly corresponds to TRBD1 (7 bases). Germline V lookup: CDR1 SGHTA, CDR2 FQGNSA. This CDR3 has 15 residues. The CDR3 region has the DNA TGTGCCAGCAGCTTAGAGACAGGGAGGACCGAGGAGCTGTTTTTT. It yields the protein CASSLETGRTEELFF.

The J gene is TRBJ1-3, the V gene TRBV5-1; TRBD1 is a possible D gene (5 bases). V was clipped by 4 bases and J by 2 bases, with 10 bases between them. The germline V gene has CDR1 SGHRS and CDR2 YFSETQ. The CDR3 runs to 14 residues. The DNA of the CDR3 is TGCGCCAGCAGCAGGGACGGACCTGGAAACACCATATATTTT. Encoded protein: CASSRDGPGNTIYF.

The rearrangement links TRBV9 to TRBJ1-1; 8 bases line up with TRBD1. With 3 bases clipped from V and 4 bases from J, the junction kept 5 bases outside the gene matches. Germline lookup yields CDR1 SGDLS and CDR2 YYNGEE. CDR3 size: 14 residues. The CDR3 nucleotides are TGTGCCAGCAGCGCAGGGGGCCGCGCCACTGAAGCTTTCTTT. It is translated as CASSAGGRATEAFF.

The gene calls are TRBV10-3 and TRBJ2-5; weak D call: TRBD2 (5 bases). The CDR3 consists of 14 residues. Trimming pared 0 bases from V and 5 bases from J, leaving 10 bases between. The germline gives CDR1 ENHRY, CDR2 SYGVKD. For the CDR3, the DNA is TGTGCCATCAGTGAGTCAACTAGTGGCGAGACCCAGTACTTC. This gives the protein CAISESTSGETQYF.

CDR3 residues: CASSSYRGGYTF. DNA for the CDR3: TGTGCCAGCAGCTCATACCGAGGGGGCTACACCTTC. The chain joins TRBV11-2 to TRBJ1-2; no clear D gene. Trimming pared 4 bases from V and 8 bases from J, leaving 11 bases between. This CDR3 comprises 12 residues. The germline V gene has CDR1 SGHAT and CDR2 FQNNGV.

This rearrangement joins TRBV7-2 to TRBJ1-1; D gene ambiguous. The ends were cut back, 2 bases at V and 5 bases at J, with 12 bases in the middle. In germline, CDR1 is SGHTA, CDR2 FQGNSA. This CDR3 region has 14 residues. CDR3 DNA sequence: TGTGCCAGCAGCTTACCTTTAGGAGGGACTGAAGCTTTCTTT. Its translation is CASSLPLGGTEAFF.

The chain is built from TRBV5-1 and TRBJ2-5; 10 bases line up with TRBD2. After removal of 1 base from V and 3 bases from J, the junction contained 9 bases not matched to a gene. The germline V gene has CDR1 SGHRS and CDR2 YFSETQ. The CDR3 consists of 17 residues. For the CDR3, the DNA is TGCGCCAGCAGCTTGTTCGGTGTTACTAGCGGGGAAGAGACCCAGTACTTC. Translation gives CASSLFGVTSGEETQYF.

V usage is TRBV5-1 and J usage is TRBJ2-5, with a tentative D call TRBD1 (5 bases). The germline V gene encodes CDR1 SGHRS and CDR2 YFSETQ. V was cut by 0 bases and J by 0 bases, with 18 bases left in between. This CDR3 has 18 amino acids. The CDR3 DNA is TGCGCCAGCAGCTTGGTTTGGGCACGGGCAGGGTACCAAGAGACCCAGTACTTC. Translation gives CASSLVWARAGYQETQYF.

The chain couples TRBV18 to TRBJ1-3; no clear D gene. This CDR3 comprises 15 residues. Trimming removed 2 bases from V and 4 bases from J, with 12 bases in between. CDR1 and CDR2 from the germline V gene are KGHSH and LQKENI. Here the CDR3 DNA reads TGTGCCAGCTCACCAACGGTCCAGAGGGGAAACACCATATATTTT. Translation: CASSPTVQRGNTIYF. The whole variable domain, filled in from reference TRBV18 and TRBJ1-3, reads NAGVMQNPRHLVRRRGQEARLRCSPMKGHSHVYWYRQLPEEGLKFMVYLQKENIIDESGMPKERFSAEFPKEGPSILRIQQVVRGDSAAYFCASSPTVQRGNTIYFGEGSWLTVV.

This clone was seen once. J is TRBJ1-1 and V is TRBV6-2 or TRBV6-3; tentatively, D is TRBD1 (5 bases). The V and J ends lost 6 bases and 0 bases respectively, with 17 bases between them. Germline V gene data show CDR1 as MNHEY and CDR2 as SVGEGT. CDR3 length equals 16 residues. The CDR3 spells CASSPPLGRLNTEAFF. Written as DNA, the CDR3 is TGTGCCAGCAGCCCACCGTTGGGACGGTTGAACACTGAAGCTTTCTTT.

This clone has only one observation. The chain carries TRBV6-5 and TRBJ2-2; D uncertain. Germline values: CDR1 MNHEY, CDR2 SVGAGI. The CDR3 runs to 11 residues. V was shortened by 6 bases and J by 6 bases, with 5 bases between the two germline ends. This chain's CDR3 is CASRRAGELFF. The CDR3 DNA reads TGTGCCAGCAGACGGGCCGGGGAGCTGTTTTTT.

The V and J genes are TRBV7-2 and TRBJ2-7; no definite D call. This CDR3 has 14 amino acids. Germline-derived CDR1 and CDR2 are SGHTA and FQGNSA. Between the trimmed V and J ends, which lost 2 bases and 3 bases, there was a span of 11 bases. CDR3 region: CASSLSEQYYEQYF. In DNA form, the CDR3 reads TGTGCCAGCAGCTTATCAGAACAGTACTACGAGCAGTACTTC.

This rearrangement joins TRBV7-9 to TRBJ1-1, with D perhaps matching TRBD1 (5 bases). Germline lookup yields CDR1 SEHNR and CDR2 FQNEAQ (reference sequence). The CDR3 is 13 residues long. V shed 5 bases and J shed 1 base, with 8 bases lying between them. CDR3 coding DNA: TGTGCCAGCAGCGAAACAGGGAACACTGAAGCTTTCTTT. It is translated as CASSETGNTEAFF.

The rearrangement uses TRBV28 and TRBJ2-3; D gene ambiguous. Trimming removed 8 bases from V and 14 bases from J, with 20 bases in between. The CDR3 is made up of 12 amino acids. Germline CDR1 is MDHEN and CDR2 is SYDVKM. The CDR3 region is CASESYHSLRYF. The CDR3 nucleotides are TGTGCCAGCGAAAGTTACCATTCACTTCGGTATTTT.